A single sample is the source of the 6 T cell receptor beta chains below, sequenced in a study of technical replicates of blood from several donors. Profiling relied on immunoSEQ multiplex PCR, and the TCRdb table lists in-frame clones only, not all of them. This sample carries fewer than 12,000 clones, roughly 94% of them seen once, and the ten largest clones take roughly 7%. The sequenced sample was PBMCs. These receptors came from a human donor in good health.

The chain recombines TRBV10-1 with TRBJ1-1, with 8 bases fitting TRBD1. Trimming removed 5 bases from V and 5 bases from J; junction bases left unmatched: 7. In germline, CDR1 is WNHNN, CDR2 SYGVQD (reference sequence). The length of the CDR3 is 14 residues. The CDR3 here is CASSTGQGGTEAFF. The DNA of the CDR3 is TGCGCCAGCAGTACCGGACAGGGAGGTACTGAAGCTTTCTTT.

The genes are TRBV10-2 and TRBJ2-1; possible D gene TRBD2, 5 bases. This CDR3 is 15 amino acids long. Germline V gene sequence: CDR1 WSHSY, CDR2 SAAADI. V was pared by 9 bases and J by 0 bases, with 15 bases between. CDR3 amino acids: CASALRSGSYNEQFF. CDR3 sequence (DNA): TGCGCCAGTGCCCTGCGGAGCGGCTCCTACAATGAGCAGTTCTTC.

This chain connects TRBV10-1 to TRBJ2-5; 7 bases align to TRBD2. Germline V gene lookup returns CDR1 WNHNN and CDR2 SYGVQD (reference sequence). The CDR3 contains 14 residues. With V trimmed by 2 bases and J by 5 bases, 5 bases remained unmatched. The CDR3 is CASSETGGGETQYF. CDR3 in DNA: TGCGCCAGCAGTGAGACGGGGGGAGGCGAGACCCAGTACTTC.

This chain joins TRBV4-1 and TRBJ1-1, with a weak D call TRBD1 (6 bases). Germline CDR1 and CDR2: MGHRA and YSYEKL. The V and J ends lost 0 bases and 0 bases respectively, with 20 bases between them. This CDR3 spans 19 amino acids. The CDR3 DNA is TGCGCCAGCAGCCAAGATCTTTTCAGGGGAAGATTTGTGAACACTGAAGCTTTCTTT. This encodes CASSQDLFRGRFVNTEAFF.

The rearrangement joins TRBV29-1 to TRBJ1-1, with D uncertain. The V and J ends lost 4 bases and 5 bases respectively, with 5 bases between them. The germline V gene encodes CDR1 SQVTM and CDR2 ANQGSEA. This CDR3 comprises 10 residues. CDR3 loop: CSVAGTEAFF. CDR3 DNA: TGCAGCGTTGCCGGGACTGAAGCTTTCTTT.

In DNA, the CDR3 is TGCGCCAGCAGCACGCTAGACGGGGATCTATCCTACGAGCAGTACTTC. Protein: CASSTLDGDLSYEQYF. The rearrangement uses TRBV5-1 and TRBJ2-7, with D possibly matching TRBD2 (5 bases). The germline gives CDR1 SGHRS, CDR2 YFSETQ. This CDR3 region has 16 residues. V gave up 4 bases and J gave up 1 base, with 18 bases separating them.